The 18 T cell receptor beta chains below come from one sample, sequenced in a study of cytomegalovirus exposure and HLA in healthy donors. Primers: 60 Vbeta forward and 13 Jbeta reverse. Generated by immunoSEQ multiplex PCR, the TCRdb table keeps only in-frame clones and is missing some. The sample lists roughly 100,000 clones; around 63% were seen once. The sample comprised PBMCs. The receptors come from a man aged 25-45 years in good health and CMV-seronegative.

The chain is built from TRBV28 and TRBJ2-2, with 9 nucleotides matching TRBD1. The CDR3 runs 16 residues. V lost 7 bases and J lost 6; bases outside the gene matches: 12. The germline V gene has CDR1 MDHEN and CDR2 SYDVKM. CDR3 region: CASMGQGGEGAGELFF. The CDR3 bases are TGTGCCAGCATGGGACAGGGAGGCGAGGGCGCCGGGGAGCTGTTTTTT.

The chain uses TRBV4-1 and TRBJ2-7; D not resolved. Per the germline V gene, CDR1 is MGHRA and CDR2 is YSYEKL. Trimming took off 4 bases at V and 2 bases at J, with 18 bases between the two ends. The CDR3 spans 16 residues. The CDR3 region has the DNA TGCGCCAGCAGCCCGCCTCAGTCCCATAATGCCTACGAGCAGTACTTC. Amino acid sequence: CASSPPQSHNAYEQYF.

The sample holds a few counts of this clone. CDR3 region: CASSPEGQKGSEAFF. Here the CDR3 DNA reads TGCGCCAGCAGCCCGGAGGGACAGAAAGGATCTGAAGCTTTCTTT. This chain uses TRBV4-3 with TRBJ1-1; 7 bases are a match to TRBD1. V lost 4 bases and J lost 6; bases outside the gene matches: 11. CDR1 and CDR2 (germline): LGHNA, YSLEER. The CDR3 runs to 15 residues.

The V call is TRBV5-5, the J call TRBJ2-2; 8 bases align to TRBD1. Trimming took 4 bases from V and 8 from J; bases not matched to a gene: 7. The germline gives CDR1 SGHKS, CDR2 YYEKEE (reference sequence). This CDR3 spans 14 amino acids. The CDR3 DNA reads as TGTGCCAGCAGCACGGGACAGGCAGTTGGGGAGCTGTTTTTT. Translation: CASSTGQAVGELFF.

The gene calls are TRBV14 and TRBJ2-7, with 8 bases identical to TRBD2. Germline trimming cut 4 bases from V and 2 bases from J; bases unmatched to any gene: 16. This CDR3 contains 18 residues. Per the germline V gene, CDR1 is SGHDN and CDR2 is FVKESK. The CDR3 DNA follows: TGTGCCAGCAGCCCACAAAAGGGTAGCGGGATCTTCCCCTACGAGCAGTACTTC. It specifies CASSPQKGSGIFPYEQYF.

The chain combines TRBV15 with TRBJ2-3, with D tentatively TRBD1 (8 bases). This CDR3 has 18 amino acids. From germline, CDR1 is LNHNV and CDR2 YYDKDF (reference sequence). V was trimmed by 0 bases and J by 3 bases, leaving 19 bases between them. CDR3 sequence (DNA): TGTGCCACCAGCAGAGAAGGCACAGGGGGGGGTGTGACAGATACGCAGTATTTT. It codes for CATSREGTGGGVTDTQYF.

The rearrangement links TRBV10-3 to TRBJ2-7; possible D gene TRBD1, 6 bases. Germline CDR1 is ENHRY and CDR2 is SYGVKD. The CDR3 has 14 residues. Trimming removed 4 bases from V and 1 base from J, with 11 bases in between. The CDR3 here is CAISAAGVSYEQYF. DNA of the CDR3: TGTGCCATCAGTGCGGCAGGGGTGTCCTACGAGCAGTACTTC.

Notes on this clone: Additional DNA sequences in this sample encode the identical CDR3. The rearrangement links TRBV5-1 to TRBJ1-1; 9 nucleotides line up with TRBD1. V was clipped by 4 bases and J by 5 bases; unmatched bases: 6. Germline V gene sequence: CDR1 SGHRS, CDR2 YFSETQ. The CDR3 runs to 14 residues. In nucleotides, the CDR3 is TGCGCCAGCAGCGCGGGACAGGGCCGGACTGAAGCTTTCTTT. This translates into CASSAGQGRTEAFF.

The rearrangement uses TRBV5-1 and TRBJ2-7, with D perhaps TRBD1 (6 bases). Between the trimmed V and J ends, which lost 4 bases and 2 bases, there was a span of 13 bases. This CDR3 contains 14 residues. Looked up from germline, CDR1 is SGHRS and CDR2 is YFSETQ. CDR3 in DNA: TGCGCCAGCAGCCCCAGGGGTGGGACCTACGAGCAGTACTTC. Translated, it gives CASSPRGGTYEQYF.

The V and J genes are TRBV7-6 and TRBJ2-5; maybe TRBD2 (5 bases). Germline CDR1 SGHVS, CDR2 FNYEAQ. This CDR3 has 15 residues. Trimming left V 5 bases short and J 2 bases short, with 15 bases between. The CDR3 loop reads CASSQSRERQETQYF. CDR3 DNA sequence: TGTGCCAGCAGCCAATCGAGGGAAAGGCAAGAGACCCAGTACTTC.

This rearrangement joins TRBV28 to TRBJ2-7; 9 nucleotides match TRBD1. CDR3 length: 13 residues. Germline V lookup: CDR1 MDHEN, CDR2 SYDVKM. J lost 10 bases, V lost 9 bases, and 13 bases had no gene match. In DNA, the CDR3 is TGTGCCAGTGGGGTTGGGCGGGACAGGGTTCAGTACTTC. Its translation is CASGVGRDRVQYF.

Written as DNA, the CDR3 is TGTGCCAGCAGTTCAAGCGGGAGTGGTTCCTACGAGCAGTACTTC. Its translation is CASSSSGSGSYEQYF. The chain couples TRBV28 to TRBJ2-7, with 8 bases fitting TRBD2. J lost 1 base, V lost 4 bases, and 6 bases had no gene match. The CDR3 is made up of 15 amino acids. The V gene's germline CDR1 is MDHEN and CDR2 SYDVKM.

This chain joins TRBV6-6 and TRBJ2-1, with TRBD2 identical over 9 bases. J lost 6 bases, V lost 6 bases, and 9 bases had no gene match. Germline lookup yields CDR1 MNHNY and CDR2 SVGAGI (reference sequence). CDR3 length: 15 residues. For the CDR3, the DNA is TGTGCCAGCAGCCTAGTAGCGGGAGTAAGCAATGAGCAGTTCTTC. The encoded protein is CASSLVAGVSNEQFF.

This chain joins TRBV4-3 and TRBJ2-3; 7 bases align to TRBD1. Trimming cost V 1 base and J 2 bases; bases outside gene matches: 6. This CDR3 comprises 16 residues. The germline gives CDR1 LGHNA, CDR2 YSLEER. For the CDR3, the DNA is TGCGCCAGCAGCCAAGGGACAGGTGGGGTCACAGATACGCAGTATTTT. Its translation is CASSQGTGGVTDTQYF.

The table lists this clone with a few counts. This chain links TRBV7-8 with TRBJ2-7, with 9 bases lining up with TRBD2. The CDR3 has 15 amino acids. Germline values: CDR1 SGHVS, CDR2 FQNEAQ. V trimming: 3 bases; J trimming: 0 bases; junction bases outside the gene matches: 3. Here the CDR3 reads CASSLLAGSSYEQYF. CDR3 coding DNA: TGTGCCAGCAGCTTGCTAGCGGGAAGCTCCTACGAGCAGTACTTC.

The CDR3 region has the DNA TGTGCCAGCAGTTATGAGGTGGCAGATACGCAGTATTTT. The encoded protein is CASSYEVADTQYF. The gene calls are TRBV6-5 and TRBJ2-3; D is unclear. CDR3 length equals 13 residues. The germline gives CDR1 MNHEY, CDR2 SVGAGI. Trimming cost V 3 bases and J 4 bases, with 8 bases left between them.

This clone appeared once. The rearrangement uses TRBV5-5 and TRBJ1-4; D perhaps matches TRBD1 (5 bases). V was clipped by 2 bases and J by 6 bases, with 14 bases between them. This CDR3 spans 15 amino acids. Germline CDR1 reads SGHKS; CDR2 reads YYEKEE (reference sequence). In DNA form, the CDR3 reads TGTGCCAGCAGCTTTCGTCGGGGGTTACATGAAAAACTGTTTTTT. This gives the protein CASSFRRGLHEKLFF.

This chain uses TRBV28 with TRBJ1-2; a possible D gene is TRBD1 (6 bases). The V end was cut by 2 bases, the J end by 8 bases, with 12 bases between. Germline V gene lookup returns CDR1 MDHEN and CDR2 SYDVKM. CDR3 length equals 13 residues. CDR3: CASSLQGSYGYTF. The CDR3 DNA sequence: TGTGCCAGCAGTTTACAGGGGAGTTACGGCTACACCTTC.